A single sample is the source of the 29 T cell receptor beta chains below, sequenced in a study of vaccination and CD4 T cells after COVID-19. TCRdb reprocessed the PCR reads with MiXCR, giving one entry per CDR3 protein. The table lists over 25,000 distinct CDR3 sequences, 50% of them singletons. This sample's time point: late sampling 161 to 241 days after vaccination in three convalescent patients. The source was CD4+ T cells from blood, collected about 7 months after SARS-CoV-2 vaccination. The origin of the receptors is a human donor who had recovered from COVID-19.

V usage is TRBV7-2 and J usage is TRBJ2-1; no definite D call. The germline V gene encodes CDR1 SGHTA and CDR2 FQGNSA. V was cut by 1 base and J by 6 bases, with 7 bases left in between. This CDR3 has 13 residues. DNA for the CDR3: TGTGCCAGCAGCTTAGGTCCTCCCAATGAGCAGTTCTTC. Its protein product is CASSLGPPNEQFF.

This clonotype was observed a single time. The chain uses TRBV7-6 and TRBJ2-7, with 9 bases matching TRBD2. Germline values: CDR1 SGHVS, CDR2 FNYEAQ. V dropped 1 base and J dropped 0; count of bases not matched to a gene: 7. There are 17 residues in the CDR3. The CDR3 sequence is CASSLGPSTSGSYEQYF. The CDR3 DNA is TGTGCCAGCAGCTTAGGGCCCTCGACTAGCGGCTCCTACGAGCAGTACTTC.

The chain joins TRBV20-1 to TRBJ2-7; D could derive from TRBD1 or TRBD2 (5 bases each). The CDR3 spans 16 residues. Germline V gene data show CDR1 as DFQATT and CDR2 as SNEGSKA (reference sequence). The germline V and J ends were trimmed by 0 bases and 2 bases, with 17 bases remaining between them. CDR3: CSARELGDPETYEQYF. In nucleotides, the CDR3 is TGCAGTGCTAGAGAGTTGGGGGATCCCGAAACCTACGAGCAGTACTTC.

Turning to this clonotype: An end of the junction does not agree with germline; a read error may underlie this. The chain couples TRBV7-6 to TRBJ2-3; TRBD2 aligns across 14 bases. This CDR3 region has 16 residues. Germline lookup yields CDR1 SGHVS and CDR2 FNYEAQ. The CDR3 nucleotides read TGTGCTAGCAGCTTGGGGACTAGCGGGAGTGCAGATACGCAGTATTTT. Residues: CASSLGTSGSADTQYF.

The chain combines TRBV7-2 with TRBJ2-5; 13 bases are shared with TRBD2. V gave up 4 bases and J gave up 4 bases; unmatched junction bases: 12. The CDR3 sequence is 18 residues long. Looked up from germline, CDR1 is SGHTA and CDR2 is FQGNSA. The chain's CDR3 is CASSSGGQRTSGRETQYF. The CDR3 DNA sequence: TGTGCCAGCAGCTCGGGGGGGCAGAGGACTAGCGGGAGAGAGACCCAGTACTTC.

This clonotype has just a few counts. The chain employs TRBV6-2 or TRBV6-3 and TRBJ2-3, with 7 bases aligning to TRBD1. This CDR3 contains 14 residues. In germline, CDR1 is MNHEY, CDR2 SVGEGT. After removal of 4 bases from V and 5 bases from J, the junction contained 6 bases not matched to a gene. The CDR3 loop is CASSSGQPVDTQYF. CDR3 DNA: TGTGCCAGCAGTTCGGGACAGCCGGTAGATACGCAGTATTTT.

CDR3 loop: CASSLEAASGNTIYF. The DNA for the CDR3 is TGTGCCAGCAGCTTAGAGGCCGCCTCTGGAAACACCATATATTTT. The chain has TRBV7-6 and TRBJ1-3; no clear D. The CDR3 has 15 amino acids. CDR1 and CDR2 (germline): SGHVS, FNYEAQ. The V end lost 1 base, the J end lost 0 bases, and 7 bases lay between the germline ends.

V and J are TRBV27 and TRBJ2-1, with TRBD2 matching 11 bases. Trimming took 0 bases from V and 8 from J; bases not matched to a gene: 6. This CDR3 contains 16 residues. Germline CDR1 and CDR2: MNHEY and SMNVEV (reference sequence). DNA of the CDR3: TGTGCCAGCAGTTTATCGTCCGGGACTAGCGGCGATGAGCAGTTCTTC. Translated, it gives CASSLSSGTSGDEQFF.

The rearrangement links TRBV27 to TRBJ2-1; unclear D gene. CDR3 length: 14 residues. V lost 0 bases, J lost 1 base, and 4 bases lay in between. Germline CDR1 and CDR2: MNHEY and SMNVEV (reference sequence). This CDR3 reads CASSLSISYNEQFF. CDR3 nucleotides: TGTGCCAGCAGTTTATCCATATCCTACAATGAGCAGTTCTTC.

The CDR3 spells CASSKAGQGIMNEQFF. The CDR3 bases are TGTGCCAGCAGCAAAGCGGGACAGGGGATTATGAATGAGCAGTTCTTC. This chain joins TRBV21-1 and TRBJ2-1; the listed D gene, TRBD1, was not tested against the DNA. TRBV21-1 is termed a pseudogene. The CDR3 consists of 16 residues.

The V gene is TRBV7-9, the J gene TRBJ2-7; TRBD2 matches 9 bases. Germline CDR1 SEHNR, CDR2 FQNEAQ (reference sequence). CDR3 length equals 14 residues. With 5 bases clipped from V and 2 bases from J, the junction kept 4 bases outside the gene matches. The CDR3 nucleotides are TGTGCCAGCAGCCAGACTAGCGGCCCCTACGAGCAGTACTTC. It codes for CASSQTSGPYEQYF.

V and J are TRBV27 and TRBJ2-1, with D uncertain. Germline V gives CDR1 MNHEY, CDR2 SMNVEV (reference sequence). V was clipped by 2 bases and J by 0 bases, with 5 bases between them. The CDR3 runs to 14 residues. The CDR3 spells CASSLIHSYNEQFF. Written as DNA, the CDR3 is TGTGCCAGCAGTTTAATCCACTCCTACAATGAGCAGTTCTTC.

This clonotype was seen more than once but under ten times. The genes are TRBV6-1 and TRBJ1-5; D is unclear. The CDR3 covers 13 residues. Germline values: CDR1 MNHNS, CDR2 SASEGT. V was shortened by 5 bases and J by 5 bases, with 10 bases between the two germline ends. The CDR3 protein is CASSTRSDQPQHF. DNA of the CDR3: TGTGCCAGCAGTACTAGGAGTGATCAGCCCCAGCATTTT.

This clonotype was seen a handful of times. CDR3: CASSTLAGLTDTQYF. In DNA form, the CDR3 reads TGTGCCAGCAGCACCTTAGCGGGGCTCACAGATACGCAGTATTTT. This chain links TRBV7-3 with TRBJ2-3; 8 nucleotides line up with TRBD2. CDR1 SGHTA and CDR2 FQGTGA come from the germline V gene. The CDR3 covers 15 residues. After removal of 5 bases from V and 2 bases from J, the junction contained 6 bases not matched to a gene. The full variable domain, with the rest looked up from reference TRBV7-3 and TRBJ2-3, is GAGVSQTPSNKVTEKGKYVELRCDPISGHTALYWYRQSLGQGPEFLIYFQGTGAADDSGLPNDRFFAVRPEGSVSTLKIQRTERGDSAVYLCASSTLAGLTDTQYFGPGTRLTVL.

The table lists this clonotype with a few counts. The chain couples TRBV28 to TRBJ2-5; maybe TRBD2 (5 bases). Trimming took off 11 bases at V and 1 base at J, with 14 bases between the two ends. The CDR3 has 13 residues. The germline V gene has CDR1 MDHEN and CDR2 SYDVKM. The CDR3 sequence: CAHAPGIQETQYF. In DNA, the CDR3 is TGTGCCCACGCTCCGGGGATCCAAGAGACCCAGTACTTC.

CDR3 sequence reads: CASTLTSGTGMGDEQFF. The DNA for the CDR3 is TGTGCCAGCACTCTGACTAGCGGGACCGGGATGGGCGATGAGCAGTTCTTC. The chain employs TRBV6-1 and TRBJ2-1, with 11 nucleotides matching TRBD2. V lost 7 bases and J lost 8; bases outside the gene matches: 16. Germline CDR1 reads MNHNS; CDR2 reads SASEGT. This CDR3 is 17 amino acids long.

The CDR3 spells CATSSHTAPYEQYF. In nucleotides, the CDR3 is TGTGCCACCAGTAGCCATACGGCCCCGTACGAGCAGTACTTC. The J gene is TRBJ2-7, the V gene TRBV24-1; D call uncertain. Germline loops: CDR1 KGHDR, CDR2 SFDVKD. Trimming removed 6 bases from V and 4 bases from J, with 15 bases in between. This CDR3 has 14 residues.

As to this clonotype: A junction end diverges from the germline sequence, so it may reflect a read error. The chain carries TRBV4-2 and TRBJ2-5; maybe TRBD2 (6 bases). The CDR3 consists of 15 residues. Germline values: CDR1 LGHNA, CDR2 YNFKEQ. Written as DNA, the CDR3 is TGTGCCAGCAGCCAAGTAGCGGCAGAGCAAGAGACCCAGTGCTTC. It yields the protein CASSQVAAEQETQCF.

This clonotype was seen a handful of times. V is TRBV20-1 and J is TRBJ1-1, with D tentatively TRBD1 (6 bases). The CDR3 totals 14 residues. CDR1 is DFQATT and CDR2 is SNEGSKA in the germline V gene (reference sequence). V was shortened by 3 bases and J by 6 bases, with 17 bases between the two germline ends. CDR3 nucleotides: TGCAGTGCTAGGGGGGGCGAGTACAGCGCTGAAGCTTTCTTT. Protein: CSARGGEYSAEAFF.

The rearrangement uses TRBV6-4 and TRBJ2-3; the D call may be TRBD1 or TRBD2 (5 bases each). Germline V gene sequence: CDR1 MRHNA, CDR2 SNTAGT. V lost 6 bases and J lost 3, with 13 bases in between. The CDR3 loop spans 14 amino acids. This chain's CDR3 is CASSEGKETDTQYF. The CDR3 DNA sequence: TGTGCCAGCAGCGAGGGGAAGGAGACAGATACGCAGTATTTT.

V and J are TRBV20-1 and TRBJ1-5; a weak D match, TRBD1 (6 bases). V shed 6 bases and J shed 1 base, with 13 bases lying between them. The CDR3 consists of 14 residues. Germline loops: CDR1 DFQATT, CDR2 SNEGSKA (reference sequence). In DNA form, the CDR3 reads TGCAGTGCCGCCCGGGACAACAGCAATCAGCCCCAGCATTTT. Protein product: CSAARDNSNQPQHF.

The V call is TRBV20-1, the J call TRBJ2-5; D gene uncertain. CDR1 is DFQATT, CDR2 SNEGSKA, per germline (reference sequence). Trimming shortened V by 0 bases and J by 3 bases, and 14 bases separated the two germline ends. The CDR3 totals 15 residues. CDR3 in DNA: TGCAGTGCTAGAGATACGTTTGCTAATAAAGAGACCCAGTACTTC. Translating gives CSARDTFANKETQYF.

The chain employs TRBV18 and TRBJ2-1, with a possible D match to TRBD2 (6 bases). The germline gives CDR1 KGHSH, CDR2 LQKENI. The V end was cut by 4 bases, the J end by 9 bases, with 16 bases between. The CDR3 is 14 amino acids. CDR3 loop: CASSRGLEVGEQFF. CDR3 nucleotide sequence: TGTGCCAGCTCACGGGGACTTGAGGTCGGTGAGCAGTTCTTC.

The V call is TRBV4-1, the J call TRBJ1-2; 10 bases map to TRBD1. V dropped 1 base and J dropped 3; count of bases not matched to a gene: 14. The CDR3 loop spans 19 amino acids. Germline V gene sequence: CDR1 MGHRA, CDR2 YSYEKL. This chain's CDR3 is CASSQGAKGQGRVYYGYTF. CDR3 in DNA: TGCGCCAGCAGCCAAGGGGCAAAGGGACAGGGGCGAGTATACTATGGCTACACCTTC.

CDR3 nucleotides: TGTGCCAGCAGCCTCAACCGCCTTGGGACTAGCTACGAGCAGTACTTC. Encoded protein: CASSLNRLGTSYEQYF. The chain carries TRBV14 and TRBJ2-7, with 8 positions matching TRBD2. The J segment lost 3 bases and the V segment lost 4 bases, leaving 11 bases of the junction unmatched. CDR3 length: 16 amino acids. Germline V CDR1 and CDR2: SGHDN, FVKESK.

On this clonotype: A junction boundary mismatches the germline segment, possibly from a read error. The chain carries TRBV4-1 and TRBJ2-3; TRBD2 matches 12 bases. Germline V CDR1 and CDR2: MGHRA, YSYEKL. The CDR3 runs to 16 residues. This CDR3 is CANSLEGLAGGDTQYF. The CDR3 coding sequence is TGCGCCAACAGCCTTGAGGGACTAGCGGGCGGAGATACGCAGTATTTT.

The CDR3 loop is CSFIGSGRVSSYNEQFF. In DNA form, the CDR3 reads TGCAGTTTCATAGGCAGCGGGAGGGTAAGCTCCTACAATGAGCAGTTCTTC. V gene TRBV20-1 combines with J gene TRBJ2-1, with TRBD2 matching 10 bases. This CDR3 is built from 17 residues. V was pared by 8 bases and J by 0 bases, with 13 bases of the junction left unmatched. The germline V gene has CDR1 DFQATT and CDR2 SNEGSKA (reference sequence).

J is TRBJ2-7 and V is TRBV7-8; tentative D call: TRBD2 (6 bases). Germline V gene data show CDR1 as SGHVS and CDR2 as FQNEAQ. The CDR3 covers 14 residues. The V gene lost 5 bases and the J gene lost 7 bases, with 18 bases spanning the gap. This chain's CDR3 is CASSPGTPVREQYF. The CDR3 region has the DNA TGTGCCAGCAGCCCCGGGACTCCCGTGAGGGAGCAGTACTTC.

This clonotype was seen once. J is TRBJ1-5 and V is TRBV19; TRBD1 might be the D (6 bases). Germline V lookup: CDR1 LNHDA, CDR2 SQIVND (reference sequence). This CDR3 spans 16 amino acids. Trimming removed 4 bases from V and 3 bases from J, with 16 bases in between. CDR3 sequence (DNA): TGTGCCAGTAGTAGGGCAGGGGCCGGGAACAATCAGCCCCAGCATTTT. It specifies CASSRAGAGNNQPQHF.